This section outlines one T cell receptor beta chain sequence together with its context. The data belong to a study of blood T cell repertoires in COVID-19. V was trimmed by 2 bases and J by 8 bases, leaving 18 bases between them. This CDR3 has 15 residues. In germline, CDR1 is GTSNPN, CDR2 SVGIG (reference sequence). Study processing details: Scientists estimated how many nucleated cells there were by amplifying reference gene primers. Here immunoSEQ multiplex PCR was the method, and the copy in TCRdb shows in-frame clones only, minus some. V and J calls and clone size are copied from that table; D and trimming were computed from the DNA. The sample holds tens of thousands of clones, over 80% seen once.

Sequenced sample: peripheral blood. The V gene is TRBV30, the J gene TRBJ1-4, with D possibly TRBD1 on 6 matching bases. This TCR came from a man between 45 and 60 years old with acute or convalescent COVID-19. The CDR3 region is CAWSPWGHGGEKLFF. The CDR3 DNA reads as TGTGCCTGGAGTCCGTGGGGACACGGGGGGGAAAAACTGTTTTTT.